The clone carrying this TCR beta chain was seen a handful of times. With 60 Vbeta and 13 Jbeta primers, the PCR was carried out. Clones were sequenced by immunoSEQ multiplex PCR, and TCRdb holds only the in-frame ones, with some missing. The table has some 200,000 clones, about 59% seen once. With V trimmed by 3 bases and J by 9 bases, 6 bases remained unmatched. Looked up from germline, CDR1 is SGHRS and CDR2 is YFSETQ. CDR3 length: 16 residues. The data were taken from a study of cytomegalovirus exposure and HLA in healthy donors. Input material: PBMCs. This TCR came from a man between 35 and 55 years old in good health and CMV-seronegative. The chain carries TRBV5-1 and TRBJ2-1; TRBD2 matches 16 bases. The CDR3 here is CASSSGLAGGLGEQFF. The CDR3 bases are TGCGCCAGCAGCTCGGGACTAGCGGGGGGGCTAGGTGAGCAGTTCTTC.